This passage covers 9 T cell receptor beta chains from one sample sequenced in a study of shared clonotypes between healthy human individuals. Clones were read by immunoSEQ multiplex PCR, and TCRdb kept only the in-frame ones, dropping some. The sample consists of approximately 2,000,000 clones, about 90% of them appearing once. The specimen sequenced was naive CD4+ T cells from PBMCs. This sample's subset: CD45RA+ positively selected. These receptors originate from a man between 18 and 29 years old in good health. Some clones in this sample may be carry-over from other donors' samples.

V and J are TRBV30 and TRBJ1-3; 8 bases fit TRBD1. The CDR3 spans 15 residues. Germline CDR1 and CDR2: GTSNPN and SVGIG (reference sequence). Losses at the gene ends were 1 base for V and 3 bases for J; bases not matched to a gene: 5. CDR3 protein: CAWSAPDRDGNTIYF. CDR3 nucleotide sequence: TGTGCCTGGAGTGCCCCGGACAGGGATGGAAACACCATATATTTT.

The chain couples TRBV27 to TRBJ2-3; 10 bases line up with TRBD2. Germline V gene sequence: CDR1 MNHEY, CDR2 SMNVEV (reference sequence). The V and J ends lost 6 bases and 1 base, in that order; junction bases with no gene match: 7. CDR3 length: 16 residues. The CDR3 loop reads CASRRPGTSGTDTQYF. The CDR3 DNA follows: TGTGCCAGCAGGAGACCCGGGACTAGCGGCACAGATACGCAGTATTTT.

CDR3 nucleotides: TGTGCCAGCAGTTTATTAGGGGGGCATGAAAAACTGTTTTTT. This codes for CASSLLGGHEKLFF. The chain combines TRBV27 with TRBJ1-4; D may be TRBD1 (6 bases). This CDR3 is 14 amino acids long. From germline, CDR1 is MNHEY and CDR2 SMNVEV (reference sequence). With 1 base removed from V and 6 bases from J, the gap between germline ends came to 9 bases.

With regard to this clone: The same CDR3 is also encoded by other DNA sequences in this sample. The rearrangement uses TRBV18 and TRBJ1-5; D is unresolved. Germline assignment: CDR1 KGHSH and CDR2 LQKENI. The V and J ends lost 2 bases and 7 bases respectively, with 9 bases between them. CDR3 length: 13 amino acids. The CDR3 here is CASSPGVGQPQHF. CDR3 nucleotides: TGTGCCAGCTCACCAGGGGTTGGACAGCCCCAGCATTTT.

This chain connects TRBV5-6 to TRBJ2-1, with D unresolved. V lost 1 base to trimming and J lost 6 bases, with 8 bases between them. Germline-derived CDR1 and CDR2 are SGHDT and YYEEEE. This CDR3 comprises 13 residues. The CDR3 protein is CASSLTVINEQFF. Here the CDR3 DNA reads TGTGCCAGCAGCTTGACAGTAATCAATGAGCAGTTCTTC.

The chain uses TRBV6-5 and TRBJ2-7; 9 bases fit TRBD1. Trimming removed 5 bases from V and 6 bases from J; junction bases left unmatched: 5. CDR1 MNHEY and CDR2 SVGAGI come from the germline V gene. The CDR3 runs to 13 residues. The chain's CDR3 is CASSQGQGREQYF. Written as DNA, the CDR3 is TGTGCCAGCAGTCAGGGACAGGGCCGCGAGCAGTACTTC.

The sample holds one count of this clone. The CDR3 nucleotides read TGTGCCAGCCTACAGGGGGTTTGGACTGAAGCTTTCTTT. It specifies CASLQGVWTEAFF. V usage is TRBV5-8 and J usage is TRBJ1-1; 8 nucleotides match TRBD1. V gave up 7 bases and J gave up 5 bases; unmatched junction bases: 7. The CDR3 runs to 13 residues. Germline V lookup: CDR1 SGHTS, CDR2 YDEGEE.

The chain is built from TRBV12-5 and TRBJ2-3; TRBD1 matches at 9 bases. V lost 5 bases to trimming and J lost 1 base; unmatched junction nucleotides: 4. The CDR3 contains 15 residues. Looked up from germline, CDR1 is LGHNT and CDR2 is FRNRAP. CDR3 in amino acids: CASGRRDRGTDTQYF. The DNA of the CDR3 is TGTGCTAGTGGTCGCCGGGACAGGGGCACAGATACGCAGTATTTT.

V gene TRBV6-1 combines with J gene TRBJ2-7, with D uncertain. CDR1 and CDR2 (germline): MNHNS, SASEGT. V was shortened by 8 bases and J by 2 bases, with 10 bases between the two germline ends. The CDR3 length is 12 residues. The CDR3 DNA sequence: TGTGCCAGCGACAACCCGACCTACGAGCAGTACTTC. It encodes CASDNPTYEQYF.